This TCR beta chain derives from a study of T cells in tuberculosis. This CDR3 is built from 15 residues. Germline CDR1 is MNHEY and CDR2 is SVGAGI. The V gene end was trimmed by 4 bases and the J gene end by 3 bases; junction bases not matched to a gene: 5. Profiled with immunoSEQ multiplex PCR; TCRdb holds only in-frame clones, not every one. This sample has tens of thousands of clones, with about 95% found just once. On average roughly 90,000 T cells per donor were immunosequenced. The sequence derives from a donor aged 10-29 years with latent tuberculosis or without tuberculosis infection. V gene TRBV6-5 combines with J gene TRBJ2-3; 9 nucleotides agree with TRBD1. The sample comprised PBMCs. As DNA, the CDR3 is TGTGCCAGCAGTTCTCCGGGACAGGGAACAGATACGCAGTATTTT. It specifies CASSSPGQGTDTQYF.